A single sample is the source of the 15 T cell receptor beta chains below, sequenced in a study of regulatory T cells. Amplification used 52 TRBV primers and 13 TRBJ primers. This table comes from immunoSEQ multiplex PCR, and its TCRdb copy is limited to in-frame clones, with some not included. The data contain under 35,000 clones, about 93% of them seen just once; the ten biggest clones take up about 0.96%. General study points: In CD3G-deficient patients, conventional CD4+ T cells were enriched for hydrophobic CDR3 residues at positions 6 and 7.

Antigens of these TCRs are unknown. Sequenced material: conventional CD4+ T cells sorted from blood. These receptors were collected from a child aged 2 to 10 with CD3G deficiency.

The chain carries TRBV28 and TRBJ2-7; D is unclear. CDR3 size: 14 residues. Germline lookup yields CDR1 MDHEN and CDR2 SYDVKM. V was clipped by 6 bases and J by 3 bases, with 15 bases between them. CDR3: CASSAPQHNYEQYF. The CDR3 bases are TGTGCCAGCAGCGCCCCGCAACACAACTACGAGCAGTACTTC.

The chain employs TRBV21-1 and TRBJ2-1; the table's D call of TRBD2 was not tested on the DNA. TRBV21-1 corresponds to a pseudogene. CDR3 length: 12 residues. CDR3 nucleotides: TGTGCCAGCAGCAATCGGGGCAATGAGCAGTTCTTC. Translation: CASSNRGNEQFF.

The CDR3 reads CASSPSGTTLTDSYNEQFF. The CDR3 bases are TGTGCCAGCAGTCCGTCCGGGACAACCCTGACAGATTCCTACAATGAGCAGTTCTTC. The chain is built from TRBV28 and TRBJ2-1; D is perhaps TRBD1 (6 bases). Germline values: CDR1 MDHEN, CDR2 SYDVKM. This CDR3 region has 19 residues. V was trimmed by 5 bases and J by 1 base, leaving 24 bases between them.

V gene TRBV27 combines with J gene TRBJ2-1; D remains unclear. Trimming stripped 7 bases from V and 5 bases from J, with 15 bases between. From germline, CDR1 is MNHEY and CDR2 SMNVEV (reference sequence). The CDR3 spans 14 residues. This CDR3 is CASIPEGGDNEQFF. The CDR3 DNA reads TGTGCCAGCATACCTGAAGGCGGAGACAATGAGCAGTTCTTC.

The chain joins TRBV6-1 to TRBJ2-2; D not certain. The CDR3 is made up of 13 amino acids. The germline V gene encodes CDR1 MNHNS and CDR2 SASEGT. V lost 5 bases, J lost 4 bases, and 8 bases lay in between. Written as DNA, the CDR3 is TGTGCCAGCAGTTTTCAGTTCACCGGGGAGCTGTTTTTT. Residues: CASSFQFTGELFF.

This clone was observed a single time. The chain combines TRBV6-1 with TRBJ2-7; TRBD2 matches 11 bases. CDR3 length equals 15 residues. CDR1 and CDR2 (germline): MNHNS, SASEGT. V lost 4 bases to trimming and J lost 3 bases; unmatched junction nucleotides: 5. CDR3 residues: CASSVAGGPYYEQYF. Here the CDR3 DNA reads TGTGCCAGCAGTGTAGCGGGAGGGCCCTACTACGAGCAGTACTTC.

This CDR3 is CASSLPGLASEQYF. The CDR3 nucleotides read TGTGCCAGCAGTTTACCGGGACTAGCTTCCGAGCAGTACTTC. J is TRBJ2-7 and V is TRBV28; 9 positions match TRBD2. Germline CDR1 is MDHEN and CDR2 is SYDVKM. This CDR3 is 14 amino acids long. V dropped 2 bases and J dropped 6; count of bases not matched to a gene: 5.

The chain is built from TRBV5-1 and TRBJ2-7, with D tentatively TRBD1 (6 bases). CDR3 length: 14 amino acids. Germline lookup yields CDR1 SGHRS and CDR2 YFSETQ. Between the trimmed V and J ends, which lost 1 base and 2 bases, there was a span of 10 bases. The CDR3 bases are TGCGCCAGCAGCTTGCAGGGGCCCCCCTACGAGCAGTACTTC. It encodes CASSLQGPPYEQYF.

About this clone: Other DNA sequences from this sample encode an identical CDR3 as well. The CDR3 DNA follows: TGTGCCAGCAGTTTATTGTATCAGCCCCAGCATTTT. Translation: CASSLLYQPQHF. The V and J genes are TRBV28 and TRBJ1-5; D uncertain. The germline V gene has CDR1 MDHEN and CDR2 SYDVKM. V was pared by 1 base and J by 5 bases, with 3 bases between. CDR3 size: 12 residues.

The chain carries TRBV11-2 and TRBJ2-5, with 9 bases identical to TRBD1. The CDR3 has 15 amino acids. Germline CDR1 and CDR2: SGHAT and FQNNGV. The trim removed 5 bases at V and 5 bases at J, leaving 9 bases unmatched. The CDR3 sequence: CASSPRTGEGETQYF. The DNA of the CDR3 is TGTGCCAGCAGCCCCCGGACAGGGGAGGGGGAGACCCAGTACTTC.

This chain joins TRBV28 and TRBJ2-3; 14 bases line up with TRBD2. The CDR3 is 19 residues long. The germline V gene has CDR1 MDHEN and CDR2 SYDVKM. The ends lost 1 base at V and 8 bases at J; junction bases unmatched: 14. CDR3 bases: TGTGCCAGCAGTTTATCTTCAACCGGGACTAGCGGGAGTAGCGTTACGCAGTATTTT. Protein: CASSLSSTGTSGSSVTQYF.

As DNA, the CDR3 is TGTGCCAGCAGTATCATCTCCGCGAGTACGCAGTATTTT. Encoded protein: CASSIISASTQYF. The chain has TRBV28 and TRBJ2-3, with D unclear. From germline, CDR1 is MDHEN and CDR2 SYDVKM. The V gene lost 5 bases and the J gene lost 8 bases, with 14 bases spanning the gap. The CDR3 is 13 residues long.

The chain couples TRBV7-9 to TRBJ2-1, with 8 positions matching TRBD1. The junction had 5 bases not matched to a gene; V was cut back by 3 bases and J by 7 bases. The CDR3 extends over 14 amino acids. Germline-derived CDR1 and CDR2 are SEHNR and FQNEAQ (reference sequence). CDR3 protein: CASSLARQGNEQFF. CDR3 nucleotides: TGTGCCAGCAGCTTGGCCCGACAGGGGAATGAGCAGTTCTTC. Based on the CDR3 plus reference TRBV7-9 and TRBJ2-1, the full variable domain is DTGVSQNPRHKITKRGQNVTFRCDPISEHNRLYWYRQTLGQGPEFLTYFQNEAQLEKSRLLSDRFSAERPKGSFSTLEIQRTEQGDSAMYLCASSLARQGNEQFFGPGTRLTVL.

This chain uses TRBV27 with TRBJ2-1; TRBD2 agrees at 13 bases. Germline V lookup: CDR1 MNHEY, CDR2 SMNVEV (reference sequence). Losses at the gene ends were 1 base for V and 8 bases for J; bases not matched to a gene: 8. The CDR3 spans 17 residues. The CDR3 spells CASSLLGLAGKTHEQFF. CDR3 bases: TGTGCCAGCAGTTTATTGGGACTAGCGGGAAAAACCCATGAGCAGTTCTTC.

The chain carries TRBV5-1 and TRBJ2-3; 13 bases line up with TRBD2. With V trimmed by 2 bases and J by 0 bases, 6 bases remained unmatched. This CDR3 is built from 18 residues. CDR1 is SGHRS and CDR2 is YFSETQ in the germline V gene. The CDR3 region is CASSLGTSGRGSTDTQYF. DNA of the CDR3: TGCGCCAGCAGCTTAGGCACTAGCGGGAGGGGAAGCACAGATACGCAGTATTTT. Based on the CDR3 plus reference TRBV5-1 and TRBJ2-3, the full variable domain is KAGVTQTPRYLIKTRGQQVTLSCSPISGHRSVSWYQQTPGQGLQFLFEYFSETQRNKGNFPGRFSGRQFSNSRSEMNVSTLELGDSALYLCASSLGTSGRGSTDTQYFGPGTRLTVL.